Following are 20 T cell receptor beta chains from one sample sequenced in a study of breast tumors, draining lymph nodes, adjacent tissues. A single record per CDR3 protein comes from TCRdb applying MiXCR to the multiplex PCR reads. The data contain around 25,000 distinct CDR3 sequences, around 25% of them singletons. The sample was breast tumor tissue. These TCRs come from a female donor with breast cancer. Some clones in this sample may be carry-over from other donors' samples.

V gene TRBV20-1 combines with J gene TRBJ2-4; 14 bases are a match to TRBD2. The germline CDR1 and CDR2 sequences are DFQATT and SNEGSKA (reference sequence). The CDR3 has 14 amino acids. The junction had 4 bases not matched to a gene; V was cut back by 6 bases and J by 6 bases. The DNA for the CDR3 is TGCAGTGCCAGGACTAGCGGGAGGAGAAACATTCAGTACTTC. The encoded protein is CSARTSGRRNIQYF.

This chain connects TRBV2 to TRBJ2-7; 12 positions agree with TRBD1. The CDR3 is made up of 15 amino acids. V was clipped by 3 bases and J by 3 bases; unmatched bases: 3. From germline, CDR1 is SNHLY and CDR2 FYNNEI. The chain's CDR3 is CASSEGQGANYEQYF. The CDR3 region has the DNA TGTGCCAGCAGTGAGGGACAGGGGGCAAACTACGAGCAGTACTTC.

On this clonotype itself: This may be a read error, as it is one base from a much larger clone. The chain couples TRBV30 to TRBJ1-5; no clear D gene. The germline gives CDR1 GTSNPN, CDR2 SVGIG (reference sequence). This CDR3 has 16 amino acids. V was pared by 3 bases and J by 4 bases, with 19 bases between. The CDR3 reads CAWSSPVEQKNQPQHF. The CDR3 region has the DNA TGTGCCTGGAGCTCCCCGGTAGAACAGAAGAATCAGCCCCAGCATTTT.

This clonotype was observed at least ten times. This chain's CDR3 is CASSQDRGARETQYF. Here the CDR3 DNA reads TGTGCCAGCAGCCAAGATAGGGGAGCCAGGGAGACCCAGTACTTC. V usage is TRBV14 and J usage is TRBJ2-5; the D gene could be TRBD1 or TRBD2 (5 bases each). The CDR3 length is 15 residues. V lost 0 bases and J lost 5, with 13 bases in between. Germline values: CDR1 SGHDN, CDR2 FVKESK.

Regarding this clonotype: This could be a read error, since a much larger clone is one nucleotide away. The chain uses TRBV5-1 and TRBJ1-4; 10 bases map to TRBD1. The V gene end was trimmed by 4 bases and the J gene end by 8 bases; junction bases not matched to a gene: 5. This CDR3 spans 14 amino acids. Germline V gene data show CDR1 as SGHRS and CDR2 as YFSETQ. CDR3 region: CASSGQGVQEKLFF. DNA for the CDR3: TGCGCCAGCAGCGGACAGGGGGTGCAAGAAAAACTGTTTTTT.

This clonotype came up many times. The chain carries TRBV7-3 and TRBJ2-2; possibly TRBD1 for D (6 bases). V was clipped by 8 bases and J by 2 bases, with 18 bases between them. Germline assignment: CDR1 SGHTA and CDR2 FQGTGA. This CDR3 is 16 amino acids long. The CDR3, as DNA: TGTGCCAGCCTACCGGGACACCGTTTTAACACCGGGGAGCTGTTTTTT. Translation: CASLPGHRFNTGELFF.

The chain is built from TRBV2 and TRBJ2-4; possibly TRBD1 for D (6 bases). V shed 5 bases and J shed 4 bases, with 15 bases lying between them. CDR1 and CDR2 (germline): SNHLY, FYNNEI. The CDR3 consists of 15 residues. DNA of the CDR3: TGTGCCAGCAGTCTGGGTCGGCAGGGGAAAAACATTCAGTACTTC. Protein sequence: CASSLGRQGKNIQYF. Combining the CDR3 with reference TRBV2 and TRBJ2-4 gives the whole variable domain EPEVTQTPSHQVTQMGQEVILRCVPISNHLYFYWYRQILGQKVEFLVSFYNNEISEKSEIFDDQFSVERPDGSNFTLKIRSTKLEDSAMYFCASSLGRQGKNIQYFGAGTRLSVL.

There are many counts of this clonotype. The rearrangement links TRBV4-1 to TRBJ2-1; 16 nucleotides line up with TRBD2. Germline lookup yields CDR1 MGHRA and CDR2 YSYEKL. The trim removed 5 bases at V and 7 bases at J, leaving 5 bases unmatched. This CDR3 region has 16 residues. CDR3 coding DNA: TGCGCCAGCAGCTGGGGACTAGCGGGAGGGAGGAATGAGCAGTTCTTC. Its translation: CASSWGLAGGRNEQFF.

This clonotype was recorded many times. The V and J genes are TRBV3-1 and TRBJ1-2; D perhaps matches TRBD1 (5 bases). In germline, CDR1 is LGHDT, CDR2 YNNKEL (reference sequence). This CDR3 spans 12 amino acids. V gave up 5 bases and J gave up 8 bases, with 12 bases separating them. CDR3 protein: CASSKGVGGYTF. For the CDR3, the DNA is TGTGCCAGCAGCAAAGGGGTCGGGGGCTACACCTTC.

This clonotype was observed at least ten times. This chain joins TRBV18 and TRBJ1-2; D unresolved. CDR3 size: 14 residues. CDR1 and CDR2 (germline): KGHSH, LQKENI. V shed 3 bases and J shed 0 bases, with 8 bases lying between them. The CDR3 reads CASSPPVSNYGYTF. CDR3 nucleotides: TGTGCCAGCTCACCGCCTGTATCTAACTATGGCTACACCTTC.

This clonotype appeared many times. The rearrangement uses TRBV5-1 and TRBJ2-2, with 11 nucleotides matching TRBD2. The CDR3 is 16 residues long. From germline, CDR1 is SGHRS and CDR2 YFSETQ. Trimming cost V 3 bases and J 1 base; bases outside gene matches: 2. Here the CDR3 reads CASSSGTSGNTGELFF. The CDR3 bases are TGCGCCAGCAGCTCAGGGACTAGCGGGAACACCGGGGAGCTGTTTTTT.

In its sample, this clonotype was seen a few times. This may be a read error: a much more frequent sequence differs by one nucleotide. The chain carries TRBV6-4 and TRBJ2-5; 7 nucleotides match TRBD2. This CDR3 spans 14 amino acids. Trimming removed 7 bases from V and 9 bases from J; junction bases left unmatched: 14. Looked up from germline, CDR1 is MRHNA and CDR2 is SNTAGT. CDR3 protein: CASMSPLGGEAQYF. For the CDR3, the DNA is TGTGCCAGCATGTCCCCGTTGGGGGGGGAGGCCCAGTACTTC.

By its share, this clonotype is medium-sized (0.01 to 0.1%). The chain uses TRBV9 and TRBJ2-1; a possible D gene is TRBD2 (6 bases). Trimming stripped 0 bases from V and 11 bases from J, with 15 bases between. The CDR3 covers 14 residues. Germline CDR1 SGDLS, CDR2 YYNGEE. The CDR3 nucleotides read TGTGCCAGCAGCGTAGATGGGGCGGGGCGGCAGCAGTTCTTC. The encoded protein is CASSVDGAGRQQFF.

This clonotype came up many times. CDR3 region: CASSLRPEYNADTQYF. The CDR3 DNA sequence: TGTGCCAGCAGCTTACGTCCGGAATATAATGCAGATACGCAGTATTTT. The V gene is TRBV11-2, the J gene TRBJ2-3, with unresolved D. CDR1 SGHAT and CDR2 FQNNGV come from the germline V gene. The V gene lost 2 bases and the J gene lost 4 bases, with 16 bases spanning the gap. CDR3 length equals 16 residues. The full variable domain, in which reference TRBV11-2 and TRBJ2-3 provide the parts outside the CDR3, is EAGVAQSPRYKIIEKRQSVAFWCNPISGHATLYWYQQILGQGPKLLIQFQNNGVVDDSQLPKDRFSAERLKGVDSTLKIQPAKLEDSAVYLCASSLRPEYNADTQYFGPGTRLTVL.

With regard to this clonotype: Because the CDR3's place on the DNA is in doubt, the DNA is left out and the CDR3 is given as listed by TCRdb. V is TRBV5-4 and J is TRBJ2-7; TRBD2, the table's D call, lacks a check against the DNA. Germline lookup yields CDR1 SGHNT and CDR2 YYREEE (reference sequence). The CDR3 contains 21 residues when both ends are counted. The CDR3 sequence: CASSFYICSARDRDYAYEQYF.

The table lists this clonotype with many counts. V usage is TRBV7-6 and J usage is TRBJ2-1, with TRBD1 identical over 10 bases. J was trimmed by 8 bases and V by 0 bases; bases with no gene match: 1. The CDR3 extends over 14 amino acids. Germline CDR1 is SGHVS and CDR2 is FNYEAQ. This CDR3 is CASSLAGTGDEQFF. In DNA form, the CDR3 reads TGTGCCAGCAGCTTAGCCGGGACAGGGGATGAGCAGTTCTTC.

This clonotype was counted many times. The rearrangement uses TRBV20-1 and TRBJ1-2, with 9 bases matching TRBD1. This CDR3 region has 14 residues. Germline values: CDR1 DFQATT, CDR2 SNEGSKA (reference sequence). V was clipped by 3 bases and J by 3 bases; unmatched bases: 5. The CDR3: CSASITGGDYGYTF. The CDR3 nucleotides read TGCAGTGCTAGTATCACAGGGGGCGACTATGGCTACACCTTC.

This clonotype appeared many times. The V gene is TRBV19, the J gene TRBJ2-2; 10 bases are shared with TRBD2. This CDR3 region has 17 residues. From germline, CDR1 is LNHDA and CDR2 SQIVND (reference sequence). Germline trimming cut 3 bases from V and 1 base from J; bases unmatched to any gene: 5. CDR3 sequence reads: CASSIWASGRNTGELFF. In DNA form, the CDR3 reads TGTGCCAGTAGTATTTGGGCTAGCGGGAGGAACACCGGGGAGCTGTTTTTT.

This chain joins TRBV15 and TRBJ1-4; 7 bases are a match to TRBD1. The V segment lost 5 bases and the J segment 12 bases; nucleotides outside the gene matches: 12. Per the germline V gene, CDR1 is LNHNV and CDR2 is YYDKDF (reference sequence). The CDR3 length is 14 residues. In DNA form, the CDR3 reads TGTGCCACCAGCGGTGCAGGGGGGACGGGCGAACTGTTTTTT. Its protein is CATSGAGGTGELFF.

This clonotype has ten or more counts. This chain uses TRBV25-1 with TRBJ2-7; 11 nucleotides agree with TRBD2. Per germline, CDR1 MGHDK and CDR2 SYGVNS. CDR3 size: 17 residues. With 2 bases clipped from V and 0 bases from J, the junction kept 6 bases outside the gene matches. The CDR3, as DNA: TGTGCCAGCAGTGAACGGGCTAGCGGGAGGAACTCCTACGAGCAGTACTTC. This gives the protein CASSERASGRNSYEQYF.